The entry that follows covers one T cell receptor beta chain sequence. Antigen: not known. The data belong to a study of T cell responses to AZD1222 COVID-19 vaccine. CDR1 and CDR2 (germline): SGHDN, FVKESK. The CDR3 consists of 15 residues. Trimming stripped 1 base from V and 2 bases from J, with 9 bases between. Method: immunoSEQ multiplex PCR; TCRdb's copy keeps in-frame clones and lacks some. The table records over 60,000 clones, around 74% of them present only once. Study-wide results and caveats: A mostly white British donor set with more females was recruited, and clonal diversity was possibly underestimated. Vaccination with two AZD1222 doses was followed by a rise in Spike-specific TCR breadth and depth. Only a handful of AZD1222 recipients, roughly 6 in all, had baseline seropositivity.

This rearrangement joins TRBV14 to TRBJ1-3; possible D gene TRBD1, 5 bases. The sample here was peripheral blood, taken on day 0 of MenACWY control vaccination. The receptor's source is an adult in good health. This CDR3 is CASSQGQGAGNTIYF. The CDR3 DNA sequence: TGTGCCAGCAGCCAAGGCCAGGGAGCTGGAAACACCATATATTTT.